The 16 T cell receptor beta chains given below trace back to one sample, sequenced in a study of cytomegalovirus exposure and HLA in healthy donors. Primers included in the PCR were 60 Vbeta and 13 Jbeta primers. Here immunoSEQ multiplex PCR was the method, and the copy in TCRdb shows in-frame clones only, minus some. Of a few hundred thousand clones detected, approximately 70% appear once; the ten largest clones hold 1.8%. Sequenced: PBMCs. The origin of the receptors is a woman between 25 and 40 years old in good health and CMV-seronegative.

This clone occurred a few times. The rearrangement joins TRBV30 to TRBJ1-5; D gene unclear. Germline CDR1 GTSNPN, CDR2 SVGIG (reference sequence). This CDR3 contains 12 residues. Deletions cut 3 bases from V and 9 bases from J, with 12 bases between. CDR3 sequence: CAWSQVSGPQHF. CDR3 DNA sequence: TGTGCCTGGAGCCAAGTCAGTGGGCCCCAGCATTTT.

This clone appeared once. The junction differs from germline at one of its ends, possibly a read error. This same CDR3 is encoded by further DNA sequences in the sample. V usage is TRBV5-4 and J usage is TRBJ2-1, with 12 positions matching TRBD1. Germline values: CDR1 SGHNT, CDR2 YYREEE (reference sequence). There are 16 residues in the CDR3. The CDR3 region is CASGVRGQGAIDEQFF. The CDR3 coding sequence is TGTGCCAGCGGGGTTCGGGGACAGGGGGCAATCGATGAACAGTTCTTC.

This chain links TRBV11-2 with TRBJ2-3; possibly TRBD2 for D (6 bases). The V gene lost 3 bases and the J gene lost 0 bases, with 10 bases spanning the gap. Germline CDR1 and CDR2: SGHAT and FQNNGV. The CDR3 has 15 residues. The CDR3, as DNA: TGTGCCAGCAGCTTTAGCGGCCTTAGCACAGATACGCAGTATTTT. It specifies CASSFSGLSTDTQYF. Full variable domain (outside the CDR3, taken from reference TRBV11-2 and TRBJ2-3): EAGVAQSPRYKIIEKRQSVAFWCNPISGHATLYWYQQILGQGPKLLIQFQNNGVVDDSQLPKDRFSAERLKGVDSTLKIQPAKLEDSAVYLCASSFSGLSTDTQYFGPGTRLTVL.

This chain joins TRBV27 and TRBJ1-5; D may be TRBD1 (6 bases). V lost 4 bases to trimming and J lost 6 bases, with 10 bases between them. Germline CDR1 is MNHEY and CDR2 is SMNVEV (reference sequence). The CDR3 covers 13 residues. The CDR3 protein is CASSSAGVQPQHF. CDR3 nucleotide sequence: TGTGCCAGCAGTTCAGCAGGGGTTCAGCCCCAGCATTTT.

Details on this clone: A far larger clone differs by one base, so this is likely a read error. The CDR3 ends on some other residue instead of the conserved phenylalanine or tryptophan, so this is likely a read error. CDR3 DNA sequence: TGTGCCAGCAGCTCGTCGGACTATTACGAGCAGTACTCC. It translates to CASSSSDYYEQYS. The rearrangement joins TRBV5-4 to TRBJ2-7; TRBD2 might be the D (6 bases). V dropped 3 bases and J dropped 4 bases, with 11 bases sitting between them. Germline CDR1 is SGHNT and CDR2 is YYREEE (reference sequence). This CDR3 is built from 13 residues.

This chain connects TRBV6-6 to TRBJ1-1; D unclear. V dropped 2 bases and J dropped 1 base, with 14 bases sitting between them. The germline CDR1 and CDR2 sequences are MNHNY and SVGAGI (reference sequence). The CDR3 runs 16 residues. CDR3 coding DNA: TGTGCCAGCAGTTACCCTATAGAGAGGAGGAACACTGAAGCTTTCTTT. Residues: CASSYPIERRNTEAFF.

The CDR3 loop is CASRLAGGTSGGRGYAKNIQYF. Here the CDR3 DNA reads TGTGCAAGTCGCTTAGCAGGAGGGACTAGCGGGGGGCGAGGGTATGCCAAAAACATTCAGTACTTC. This chain joins TRBV12-2 and TRBJ2-4; the table names TRBD2, a call not compared with the DNA. TRBV12-2 corresponds to a pseudogene. The CDR3 is 22 residues long.

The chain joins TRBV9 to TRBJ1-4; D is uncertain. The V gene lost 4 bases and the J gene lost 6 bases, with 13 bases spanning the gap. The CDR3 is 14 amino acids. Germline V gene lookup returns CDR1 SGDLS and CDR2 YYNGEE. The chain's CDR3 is CASSLNPSDEKLFF. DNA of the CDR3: TGTGCCAGCAGCTTGAACCCCAGTGATGAAAAACTGTTTTTT.

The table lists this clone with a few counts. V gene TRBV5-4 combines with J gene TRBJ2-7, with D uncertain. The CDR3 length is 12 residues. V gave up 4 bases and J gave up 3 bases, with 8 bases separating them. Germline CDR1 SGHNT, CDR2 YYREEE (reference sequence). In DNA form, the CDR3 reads TGTGCCAGCAGCCTCAACAGCTACGAGCAGTACTTC. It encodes CASSLNSYEQYF.

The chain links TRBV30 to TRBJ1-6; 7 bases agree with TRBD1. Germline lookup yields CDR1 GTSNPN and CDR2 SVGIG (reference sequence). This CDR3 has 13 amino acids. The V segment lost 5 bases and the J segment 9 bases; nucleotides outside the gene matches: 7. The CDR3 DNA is TGTGCCTGGGCGACAGGGACCGGTTCACCCCTCCACTTT. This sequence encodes CAWATGTGSPLHF.

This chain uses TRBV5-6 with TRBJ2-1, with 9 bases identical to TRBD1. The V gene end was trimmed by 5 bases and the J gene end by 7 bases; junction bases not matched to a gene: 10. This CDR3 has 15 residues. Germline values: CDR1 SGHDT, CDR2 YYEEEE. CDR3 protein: CASRLTGGVRNEQFF. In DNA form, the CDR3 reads TGTGCCAGCAGGCTAACAGGGGGCGTACGGAATGAGCAGTTCTTC.

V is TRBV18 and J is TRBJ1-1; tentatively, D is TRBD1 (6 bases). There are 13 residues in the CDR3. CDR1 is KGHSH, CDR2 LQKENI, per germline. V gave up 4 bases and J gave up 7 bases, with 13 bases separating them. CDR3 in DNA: TGTGCCAGCTCACAGGGCCCGGACAGTGAAGCTTTCTTT. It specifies CASSQGPDSEAFF.

CDR3 in amino acids: CASSLVTGSSYEQYF. The CDR3 DNA reads TGCGCCAGCAGCTTGGTCACAGGGAGCTCCTACGAGCAGTACTTC. The chain employs TRBV5-1 and TRBJ2-7; D is possibly TRBD1 (6 bases). The germline V gene encodes CDR1 SGHRS and CDR2 YFSETQ. The CDR3 is 15 amino acids. V was pared by 0 bases and J by 0 bases, with 10 bases between.

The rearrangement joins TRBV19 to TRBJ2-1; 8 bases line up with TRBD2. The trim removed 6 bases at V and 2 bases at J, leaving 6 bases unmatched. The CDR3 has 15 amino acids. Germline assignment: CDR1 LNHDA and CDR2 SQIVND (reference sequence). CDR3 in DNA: TGTGCCAGTAGCCTGATAGCGGGAACCTACAATGAGCAGTTCTTC. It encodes CASSLIAGTYNEQFF.

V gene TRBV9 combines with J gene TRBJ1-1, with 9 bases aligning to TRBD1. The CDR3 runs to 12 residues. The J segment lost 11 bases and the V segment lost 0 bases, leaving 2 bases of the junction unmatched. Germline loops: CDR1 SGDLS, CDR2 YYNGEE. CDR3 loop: CASSVGDRDAFF. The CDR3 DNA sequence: TGTGCCAGCAGCGTAGGGGACAGGGACGCTTTCTTT.

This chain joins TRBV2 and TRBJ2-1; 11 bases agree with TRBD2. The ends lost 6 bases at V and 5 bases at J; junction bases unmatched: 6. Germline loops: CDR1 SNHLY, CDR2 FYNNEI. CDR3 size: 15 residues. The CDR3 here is CASSELAGVDNEQFF. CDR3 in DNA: TGTGCCAGCAGCGAACTAGCGGGAGTAGACAATGAGCAGTTCTTC.